Listed below are T cell receptor beta chains from one sample, sequenced in a study of regulatory T cells in long-lasting Graves disease. Each CDR3 protein gets one entry after TCRdb re-called the multiplex PCR reads with MiXCR. Of roughly 520,000 distinct CDR3 sequences detected, around 12% appear once; the ten largest clones hold roughly 8.9%. These data also formed part of another study, on T cells in Graves' hyperthyroidism and ophthalmopathy.

Sequenced here: peripheral blood mononuclear cells (PBMCs), sampled at new diagnosis, from a patient treated with antithyroid drugs. Source of these receptors: a woman aged 25 to 45 with Graves disease. CDR3s include the opening cysteine and the closing phenylalanine or tryptophan. A D gene is named only where the DNA matches it firmly. Clone size is given for some rows only: seen once, a few or many times, or a class if the clone is expanded.

v_gene: TRBV27
j_gene: TRBJ2-7
abundance: many
d_gene: TRBD2
CDR3nt: TGTGCCAGCAGTTCCCGGACTAGCGGGAGCCCTCGCGAGCAGTACTTC
CDR3aa: CASSSRTSGSPREQYF

v_gene: TRBV12-3/TRBV12-4
j_gene: TRBJ2-1
abundance: many
d_gene: TRBD2
CDR3nt: TGTGCCAGCGGGACTAGCGCCTACAATGAGCAGTTCTTC
CDR3aa: CASGTSAYNEQFF

v_gene: TRBV7-2
j_gene: TRBJ1-5
abundance: NA
d_gene: TRBD1
CDR3nt: TGTGCCAGCAGCCCGAGACAGGGGCCAAGCAATCAGCCCCAGCATTTT
CDR3aa: CASSPRQGPSNQPQHF

v_gene: TRBV20-1
j_gene: TRBJ2-1
abundance: NA
d_gene: TRBD2
CDR3nt: TGCAGTGCTGGCGGGACTAGCGGGAGGTCTATCAATGAGCAGTTCTTC
CDR3aa: CSAGGTSGRSINEQFF

v_gene: TRBV4-3
j_gene: TRBJ1-4
abundance: NA
d_gene: NA
CDR3nt: TGCGCCAGCAGCCAGCCGTCCGGGACGGGCAATGAAAAACTGTTTTTT
CDR3aa: CASSQPSGTGNEKLFF

v_gene: TRBV30
j_gene: TRBJ2-1
abundance: many
d_gene: TRBD2
CDR3nt: TGTGCCTGGAGTCCCCTCAAGGGCGGGAGACCCAATGAGCAGTTCTTC
CDR3aa: CAWSPLKGGRPNEQFF

v_gene: TRBV24-1
j_gene: TRBJ2-1
abundance: few
d_gene: NA
CDR3nt: TGTGCCACCAGTGCCTACCGGGACCTAAACAATGAGCAGTTCTTC
CDR3aa: CATSAYRDLNNEQFF

v_gene: TRBV24-1
j_gene: TRBJ2-1
abundance: many
d_gene: TRBD1
CDR3nt: TGTGCCACCAGTGATCGGACAGGGGCCAGTTACAATGAGCAGTTCTTC
CDR3aa: CATSDRTGASYNEQFF

v_gene: TRBV12-3/TRBV12-4
j_gene: TRBJ2-7
abundance: NA
d_gene: TRBD1
CDR3nt: TGTGCCAGCAGGACTACAGGGGCCTACGAGCAGTACTTC
CDR3aa: CASRTTGAYEQYF

v_gene: TRBV5-1
j_gene: TRBJ2-1
abundance: many
d_gene: NA
CDR3nt: TGCGCCAGCAGCTTAGGACTGATTAGCTCCTACAATGAGCAGTTCTTC
CDR3aa: CASSLGLISSYNEQFF

v_gene: TRBV6-2/TRBV6-3
j_gene: TRBJ1-1
abundance: many
d_gene: NA
CDR3nt: TGTGCCAGCAGTTACTCCCACAGGGAAACTGAAGCTTTCTTT
CDR3aa: CASSYSHRETEAFF

v_gene: TRBV7-3
j_gene: TRBJ1-1
abundance: NA
d_gene: TRBD1
CDR3nt: TGTGCCAGCAGCGTTACAGGGGTAAGAGCCCCCACTGAAGCTTTCTTT
CDR3aa: CASSVTGVRAPTEAFF

v_gene: TRBV20-1
j_gene: TRBJ1-2
abundance: many
d_gene: NA
CDR3nt: TGCAGTGCTAGAGTGGGGACTTATGGCTACACCTTC
CDR3aa: CSARVGTYGYTF

v_gene: TRBV12-3/TRBV12-4
j_gene: TRBJ2-3
abundance: many
d_gene: NA
CDR3nt: TGTGCCAGCAGTTCCTCAGCCAACTTGAGTAGCACAGATACGCAGTATTTT
CDR3aa: CASSSSANLSSTDTQYF

v_gene: TRBV5-4
j_gene: TRBJ2-5
abundance: few
d_gene: TRBD2
CDR3nt: TGTGCCAGCAGCTTGGGCGGTCCCGGACTAGCGGGAGTCGGAGAGACCCAGTACTTC
CDR3aa: CASSLGGPGLAGVGETQYF

v_gene: TRBV20-1
j_gene: TRBJ2-7
abundance: many
d_gene: TRBD1
CDR3nt: TGCAGTGCTAGTCGGACAGGGTACGAGCAGTACTTC
CDR3aa: CSASRTGYEQYF

v_gene: TRBV6-1
j_gene: TRBJ2-2
abundance: NA
d_gene: NA
CDR3nt: TGTGCCAGCAGACCCACGGACCCACCAGGGGAGCTGTTTTTT
CDR3aa: CASRPTDPPGELFF

v_gene: TRBV27
j_gene: TRBJ2-7
abundance: many
d_gene: NA
CDR3nt: TGTGCCAGCAGTAACATGGTTAGCTCCTACGAGCAGTACTTC
CDR3aa: CASSNMVSSYEQYF

v_gene: TRBV6-2/TRBV6-3
j_gene: TRBJ1-2
abundance: NA
d_gene: NA
CDR3nt: TGTGCCAGCAGTTACTCGATATCCGGGGTTGTCGGTGGCTACACCTTC
CDR3aa: CASSYSISGVVGGYTF

v_gene: TRBV4-2
j_gene: TRBJ2-1
abundance: NA
d_gene: NA
CDR3nt: TGTGCCAGCAGCCAAGATTTCGGGTTCGCTGAGCAGTTCTTC
CDR3aa: CASSQDFGFAEQFF

v_gene: TRBV18
j_gene: TRBJ2-3
abundance: many
d_gene: NA
CDR3nt: TGTGCCAGCTCACGGGGGACGATCACAGATACGCAGTATTTT
CDR3aa: CASSRGTITDTQYF

v_gene: TRBV19
j_gene: TRBJ2-1
abundance: NA
d_gene: TRBD2
CDR3nt: TGTGCCAGTAGTGCTGGACTAGCGGGACGGCAGTTCTTC
CDR3aa: CASSAGLAGRQFF

v_gene: TRBV5-6
j_gene: TRBJ1-1
abundance: NA
d_gene: NA
CDR3nt: TGTGCCAGCAACTTCTTGGGATCGAACACTGAAGCTTTCTTT
CDR3aa: CASNFLGSNTEAFF

v_gene: TRBV6-5
j_gene: TRBJ1-4
abundance: NA
d_gene: TRBD1
CDR3nt: TGTGCCAGCAGTTACGTTCAGGGGGCGGGTAATGAAAAACTGTTTTTT
CDR3aa: CASSYVQGAGNEKLFF

v_gene: TRBV6-2/TRBV6-3
j_gene: TRBJ2-1
abundance: few
d_gene: NA
CDR3nt: TGTGCCAGCAGTTCGTCGACGGGAAAGAATGAGCAGTTCTTC
CDR3aa: CASSSSTGKNEQFF

v_gene: TRBV2
j_gene: TRBJ2-2
abundance: many
d_gene: NA
CDR3nt: TGTGCCAGCAGTGTATCTAGACCTCCCAACACCGGGGAGCTGTTTTTT
CDR3aa: CASSVSRPPNTGELFF